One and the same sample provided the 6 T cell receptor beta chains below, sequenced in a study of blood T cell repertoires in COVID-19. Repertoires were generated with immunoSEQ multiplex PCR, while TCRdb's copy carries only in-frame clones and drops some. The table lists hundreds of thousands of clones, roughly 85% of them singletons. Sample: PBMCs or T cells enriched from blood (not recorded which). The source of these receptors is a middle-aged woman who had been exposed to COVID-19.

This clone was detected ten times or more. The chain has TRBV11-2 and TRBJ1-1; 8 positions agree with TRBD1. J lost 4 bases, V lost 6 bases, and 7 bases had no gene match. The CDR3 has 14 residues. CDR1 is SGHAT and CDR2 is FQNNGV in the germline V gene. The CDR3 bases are TGTGCCAGCAGTTCTCAGGGGGCCGTCACTGAAGCTTTCTTT. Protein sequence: CASSSQGAVTEAFF.

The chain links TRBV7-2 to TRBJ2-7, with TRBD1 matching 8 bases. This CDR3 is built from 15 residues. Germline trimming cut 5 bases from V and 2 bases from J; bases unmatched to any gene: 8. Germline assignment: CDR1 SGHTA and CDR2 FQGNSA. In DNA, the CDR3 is TGTGCCAGCAGCCAGGGGTCCAGGGGGCCCTACGAGCAGTACTTC. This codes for CASSQGSRGPYEQYF.

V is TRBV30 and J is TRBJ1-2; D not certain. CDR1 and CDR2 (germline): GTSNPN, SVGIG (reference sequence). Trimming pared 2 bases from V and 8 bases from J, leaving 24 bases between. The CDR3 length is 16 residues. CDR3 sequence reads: CAWSPLPGSSLVGYTF. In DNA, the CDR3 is TGTGCCTGGAGTCCCCTCCCCGGGAGTTCTCTAGTGGGCTACACCTTC.

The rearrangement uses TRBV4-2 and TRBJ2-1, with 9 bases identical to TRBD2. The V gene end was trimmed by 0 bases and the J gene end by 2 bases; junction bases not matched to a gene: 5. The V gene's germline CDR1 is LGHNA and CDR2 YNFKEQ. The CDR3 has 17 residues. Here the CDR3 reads CASSQDRVAGAYNEQFF. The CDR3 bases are TGTGCCAGCAGCCAAGATCGAGTAGCGGGGGCCTACAATGAGCAGTTCTTC.

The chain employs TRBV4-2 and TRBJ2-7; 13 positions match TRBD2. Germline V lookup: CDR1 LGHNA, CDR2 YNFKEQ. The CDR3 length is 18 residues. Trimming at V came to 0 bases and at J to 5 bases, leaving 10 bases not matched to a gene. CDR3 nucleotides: TGTGCCAGCAGCCAAGATCTACTAGCGGGGGGGCAGCGGAACGAGCAGTACTTC. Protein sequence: CASSQDLLAGGQRNEQYF.

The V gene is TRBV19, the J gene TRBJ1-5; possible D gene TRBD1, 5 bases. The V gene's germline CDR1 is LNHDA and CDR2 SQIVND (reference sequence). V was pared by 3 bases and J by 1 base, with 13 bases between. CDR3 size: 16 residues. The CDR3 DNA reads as TGTGCCAGTAGTATGATCAGGACACCAAGCAATCAGCCCCAGCATTTT. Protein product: CASSMIRTPSNQPQHF.